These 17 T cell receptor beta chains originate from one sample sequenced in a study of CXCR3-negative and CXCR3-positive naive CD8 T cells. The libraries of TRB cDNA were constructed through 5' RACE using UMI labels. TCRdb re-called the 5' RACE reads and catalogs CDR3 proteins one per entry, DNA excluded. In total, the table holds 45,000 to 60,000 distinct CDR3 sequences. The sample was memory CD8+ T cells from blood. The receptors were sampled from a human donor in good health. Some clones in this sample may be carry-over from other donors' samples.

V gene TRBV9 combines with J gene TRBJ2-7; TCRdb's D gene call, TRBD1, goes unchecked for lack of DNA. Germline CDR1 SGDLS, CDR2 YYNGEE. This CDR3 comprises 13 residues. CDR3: CASSPGTVKEQYF.

Here the CDR3 reads CASSLQDRIYSTDTQYF. The chain joins TRBV7-8 to TRBJ2-3; TCRdb returns TRBD1, unconfirmable since there is no DNA. The CDR3 totals 17 residues. From germline, CDR1 is SGHVS and CDR2 FQNEAQ.

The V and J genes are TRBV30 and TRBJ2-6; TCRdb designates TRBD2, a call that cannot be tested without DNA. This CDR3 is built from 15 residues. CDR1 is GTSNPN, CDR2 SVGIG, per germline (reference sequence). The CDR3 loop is CAWTPLVSGANVLTF.

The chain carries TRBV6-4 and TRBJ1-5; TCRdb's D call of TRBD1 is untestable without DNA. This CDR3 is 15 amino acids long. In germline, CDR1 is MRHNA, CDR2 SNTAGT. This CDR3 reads CASSETGDGNQPQHF.

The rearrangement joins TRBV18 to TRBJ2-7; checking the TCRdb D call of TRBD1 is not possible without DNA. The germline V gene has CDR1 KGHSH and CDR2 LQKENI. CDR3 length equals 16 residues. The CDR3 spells CASSRPGQQIAYEQYF.

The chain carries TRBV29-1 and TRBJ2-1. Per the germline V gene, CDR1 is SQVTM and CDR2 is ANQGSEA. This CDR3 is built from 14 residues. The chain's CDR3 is CSVERPNSYNEQFF.

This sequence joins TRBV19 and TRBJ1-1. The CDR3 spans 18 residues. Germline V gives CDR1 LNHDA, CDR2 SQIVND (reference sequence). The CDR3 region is CAKSQLTGRRLMNTEAFF.

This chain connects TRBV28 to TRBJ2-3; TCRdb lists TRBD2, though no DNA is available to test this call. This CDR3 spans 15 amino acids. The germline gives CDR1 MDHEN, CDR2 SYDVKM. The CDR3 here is CASSLAGQAADTQYF.

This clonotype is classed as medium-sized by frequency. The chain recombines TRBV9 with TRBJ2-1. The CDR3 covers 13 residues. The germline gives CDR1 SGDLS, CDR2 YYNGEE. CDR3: CASSVDGYNEQFF.

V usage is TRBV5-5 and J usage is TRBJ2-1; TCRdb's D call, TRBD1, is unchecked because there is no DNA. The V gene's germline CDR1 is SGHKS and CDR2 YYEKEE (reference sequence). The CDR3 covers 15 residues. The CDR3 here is CASNPAGASYNEQFF.

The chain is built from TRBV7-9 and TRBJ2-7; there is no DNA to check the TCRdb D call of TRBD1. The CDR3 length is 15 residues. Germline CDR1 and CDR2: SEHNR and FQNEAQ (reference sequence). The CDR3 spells CASSSPIRDVDEQYF.

CDR3 sequence reads: CASSPGGYNEQLF. This chain links TRBV12-3 or TRBV12-4 with TRBJ2-1. The CDR3 contains 13 residues.

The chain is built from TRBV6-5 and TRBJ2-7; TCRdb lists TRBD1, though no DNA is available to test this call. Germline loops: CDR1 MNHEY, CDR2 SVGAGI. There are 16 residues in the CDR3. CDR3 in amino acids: CASSYPGQGGSYEQYF.

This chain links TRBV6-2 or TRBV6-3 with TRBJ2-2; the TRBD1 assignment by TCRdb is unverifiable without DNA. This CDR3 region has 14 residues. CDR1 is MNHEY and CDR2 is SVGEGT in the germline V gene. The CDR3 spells CASRWAPDTGELFF.

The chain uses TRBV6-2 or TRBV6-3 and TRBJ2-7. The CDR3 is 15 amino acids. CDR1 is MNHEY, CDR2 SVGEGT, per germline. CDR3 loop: CASSYSPRSSYEQYF.

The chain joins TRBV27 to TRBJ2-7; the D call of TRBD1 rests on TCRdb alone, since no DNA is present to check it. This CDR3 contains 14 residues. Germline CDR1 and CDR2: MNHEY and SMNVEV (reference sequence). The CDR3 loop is CASSSRADSYEQYF.

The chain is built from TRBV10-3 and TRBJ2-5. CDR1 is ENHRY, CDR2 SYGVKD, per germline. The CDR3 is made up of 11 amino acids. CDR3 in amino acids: CAISDPETQYF.